This T cell receptor (beta chain) was documented in a study of cytomegalovirus exposure and HLA in healthy donors. Notes on the study in general: A later analysis linked a missense variant in DCLRE1C to the trimming of TCR beta V and J genes. Under in vitro conditions, a few CMV-associated chains were confirmed as specific for CMV antigens. Common viral pathogens seemed, in a later analysis, to connect with several of the most significant clusters. A later analysis revealed that TCR association rates differed between HLA loci, peaking at DRB1 and bottoming out at HLA-C.

Both 60 Vbeta primers and 13 Jbeta primers went into the PCR. Profiling relied on immunoSEQ multiplex PCR, and the TCRdb table lists in-frame clones only, not all of them. The data show about 120,000 clones, about 80% seen once. With 6 bases clipped from V and 2 bases from J, the junction kept 9 bases outside the gene matches. The CDR3 is 16 amino acids. CDR1 and CDR2 from the germline V gene are MGHDK and SYGVNS. A word on this clone: Antigen: not known.

The specimen was PBMCs. The clonotype originates from a woman aged 18-29 years in good health and CMV-seronegative. The J gene is TRBJ1-3, the V gene TRBV25-1; 8 positions match TRBD1. CDR3 nucleotides: TGTGCCAGCAGCCCTCAACAGGGGGGTGCTGGAAACACCATATATTTT. It is translated as CASSPQQGGAGNTIYF.